This is a list of T cell receptor beta chains from one sample in a study of blood T cell repertoires in COVID-19. TCRdb keeps only in-frame clones here, not all; method: immunoSEQ multiplex PCR. The top ten clones hold under 35% of a sample with about 34,000 clones, over 70% of them seen once. The sequenced sample was peripheral blood. The source is an elderly man with acute or convalescent COVID-19. Both conserved end residues are part of each CDR3. Each record gives: J gene, V gene, clone size, D gene, CDR3 length, CDR3 protein, CDR3 DNA. A D gene is named only where the DNA matches it firmly. Clone size is not always given. Where it is, it says once, few, many or a class for expanded clones.

j_call: TRBJ2-5; v_call: TRBV7-3; clone_size: NA; d_call: TRBD1; cdr3_length: 14; cdr3_aa: CASGITGGTETQYF; cdr3_nt: TGTGCCAGCGGGATCACAGGGGGCACGGAGACCCAGTACTTC
j_call: TRBJ1-5; v_call: TRBV9; clone_size: NA; d_call: NA; cdr3_length: 15; cdr3_aa: CASSVDPRDNQPQHF; cdr3_nt: TGTGCCAGCAGCGTAGATCCCAGGGACAATCAGCCCCAGCATTTT
j_call: TRBJ2-2; v_call: TRBV11-2; clone_size: NA; d_call: NA; cdr3_length: 15; cdr3_aa: CASSGPQGNTGELFF; cdr3_nt: TGTGCCAGCAGCGGACCCCAGGGGAACACCGGGGAGCTGTTTTTT
j_call: TRBJ1-2; v_call: TRBV4-1; clone_size: NA; d_call: NA; cdr3_length: 15; cdr3_aa: CASSPSGALRWGYTF; cdr3_nt: TGCGCCAGCAGCCCCTCAGGGGCCCTCCGGTGGGGCTACACCTTC
j_call: TRBJ2-2; v_call: TRBV6-6; clone_size: NA; d_call: TRBD2; cdr3_length: 19; cdr3_aa: CASSHQRLAGRQNTGELFF; cdr3_nt: TGTGCCAGCAGTCACCAGAGACTAGCGGGACGACAGAACACCGGGGAGCTGTTTTTT
j_call: TRBJ2-1; v_call: TRBV9; clone_size: NA; d_call: TRBD2; cdr3_length: 17; cdr3_aa: CASSVDLAGSPGNEQFF; cdr3_nt: TGTGCCAGCAGCGTAGATCTAGCGGGGTCTCCTGGGAATGAGCAGTTCTTC
j_call: TRBJ1-1; v_call: TRBV3-1/TRBV3-2; clone_size: NA; d_call: NA; cdr3_length: 14; cdr3_aa: CASSGRGVITEAFF; cdr3_nt: TGTGCCAGCAGCGGCCGCGGCGTTATCACTGAAGCTTTCTTT
j_call: TRBJ1-1; v_call: TRBV4-1; clone_size: NA; d_call: NA; cdr3_length: 13; cdr3_aa: CASSQFKNTEAFF; cdr3_nt: TGCGCCAGCAGCCAATTTAAGAACACTGAAGCTTTCTTT
j_call: TRBJ1-1; v_call: TRBV28; clone_size: few; d_call: NA; cdr3_length: 15; cdr3_aa: CASGTGGKINTEAFF; cdr3_nt: TGTGCCAGCGGAACCGGGGGAAAAATTAACACTGAAGCTTTCTTT
j_call: TRBJ2-7; v_call: TRBV12-5; clone_size: few; d_call: NA; cdr3_length: 14; cdr3_aa: CASAAQGGAYEQYF; cdr3_nt: TGTGCTAGCGCCGCCCAGGGTGGGGCCTACGAGCAGTACTTC
j_call: TRBJ1-3; v_call: TRBV5-1; clone_size: NA; d_call: TRBD1; cdr3_length: 17; cdr3_aa: CASSLDFRGTGGNTIYF; cdr3_nt: TGCGCCAGCAGCTTGGATTTTCGAGGGACAGGGGGAAACACCATATATTTT
j_call: TRBJ2-7; v_call: TRBV29-1; clone_size: NA; d_call: NA; cdr3_length: 15; cdr3_aa: CSVEEPWGENYEQYF; cdr3_nt: TGCAGCGTTGAGGAACCTTGGGGGGAGAACTACGAGCAGTACTTC
j_call: TRBJ2-2; v_call: TRBV18; clone_size: NA; d_call: NA; cdr3_length: 15; cdr3_aa: CASSGQPTNTGELFF; cdr3_nt: TGTGCCAGCTCAGGACAGCCTACGAACACCGGGGAGCTGTTTTTT
j_call: TRBJ1-1; v_call: TRBV7-3; clone_size: few; d_call: TRBD1; cdr3_length: 14; cdr3_aa: CASSLTTGGTEAFF; cdr3_nt: TGTGCCAGCAGCTTAACGACAGGGGGCACTGAAGCTTTCTTT
j_call: TRBJ2-1; v_call: TRBV2; clone_size: NA; d_call: NA; cdr3_length: 10; cdr3_aa: CASSVTEQFF; cdr3_nt: TGTGCCAGCAGTGTGACAGAGCAGTTCTTC
j_call: TRBJ2-1; v_call: TRBV11-3; clone_size: NA; d_call: TRBD2; cdr3_length: 19; cdr3_aa: CASSPTRTSGSSLNNEQFF; cdr3_nt: TGTGCCAGCAGCCCTACGAGGACTAGCGGGAGCTCTCTGAACAATGAGCAGTTCTTC
j_call: TRBJ2-1; v_call: TRBV10-3; clone_size: many; d_call: TRBD2; cdr3_length: 18; cdr3_aa: CAISASSTREGPYNEQFF; cdr3_nt: TGTGCCATCAGTGCAAGCAGTACACGGGAGGGCCCCTACAATGAGCAGTTCTTC
j_call: TRBJ2-4; v_call: TRBV19; clone_size: NA; d_call: NA; cdr3_length: 14; cdr3_aa: CASSTGHWKDIQYF; cdr3_nt: TGTGCCAGTAGTACGGGACACTGGAAGGACATTCAGTACTTC
j_call: TRBJ1-2; v_call: TRBV24-1; clone_size: NA; d_call: NA; cdr3_length: 14; cdr3_aa: CATAPSTGGNGYTF; cdr3_nt: TGTGCCACCGCCCCCTCGACAGGCGGAAATGGCTACACCTTC
j_call: TRBJ1-3; v_call: TRBV7-2; clone_size: NA; d_call: TRBD1; cdr3_length: 16; cdr3_aa: CASSPTRDSSGNTIYF; cdr3_nt: TGTGCCAGCAGCCCCACCCGGGACAGCTCTGGAAACACCATATATTTT
j_call: TRBJ1-5; v_call: TRBV5-4; clone_size: once; d_call: TRBD1; cdr3_length: 17; cdr3_aa: CATPGQGTFHSNQPQHF; cdr3_nt: TGTGCCACCCCGGGACAGGGAACGTTCCATAGCAATCAGCCCCAGCATTTT
j_call: TRBJ2-7; v_call: TRBV5-5; clone_size: NA; d_call: NA; cdr3_length: 15; cdr3_aa: CASSLVPVLSYEQYF; cdr3_nt: TGTGCCAGCAGCTTGGTCCCAGTCCTCTCCTACGAGCAGTACTTC
j_call: TRBJ2-3; v_call: TRBV5-1; clone_size: NA; d_call: TRBD2; cdr3_length: 15; cdr3_aa: CASSFEGLTTDTQYF; cdr3_nt: TGCGCCAGCAGCTTCGAGGGACTAACCACAGATACGCAGTATTTT
j_call: TRBJ2-1; v_call: TRBV9; clone_size: NA; d_call: TRBD2; cdr3_length: 16; cdr3_aa: CASSPMPRGEDNEQFF; cdr3_nt: TGTGCCAGCAGCCCGATGCCCCGGGGGGAGGACAATGAGCAGTTCTTC
j_call: TRBJ2-3; v_call: TRBV7-3; clone_size: NA; d_call: TRBD2; cdr3_length: 13; cdr3_aa: CASSLREADTQYF; cdr3_nt: TGTGCCAGCAGCTTACGGGAGGCAGATACGCAGTATTTT
j_call: TRBJ2-5; v_call: TRBV5-1; clone_size: once; d_call: TRBD2; cdr3_length: 15; cdr3_aa: CASSLRLAGAETQYF; cdr3_nt: TGCGCCAGCAGCTTGAGGTTAGCGGGAGCTGAGACCCAGTACTTC
j_call: TRBJ1-1; v_call: TRBV30; clone_size: NA; d_call: NA; cdr3_length: 12; cdr3_aa: CAWSGGGTEAFF; cdr3_nt: TGTGCCTGGAGTGGGGGGGGGACTGAAGCTTTCTTT
j_call: TRBJ2-3; v_call: TRBV6-6; clone_size: NA; d_call: NA; cdr3_length: 15; cdr3_aa: CASSYSKSIPDTQYF; cdr3_nt: TGTGCCAGCAGTTACTCTAAGAGTATCCCAGATACGCAGTATTTT
j_call: TRBJ2-7; v_call: TRBV28; clone_size: NA; d_call: NA; cdr3_length: 11; cdr3_aa: CASRSTYEQYF; cdr3_nt: TGTGCCAGCAGGTCAACCTACGAGCAGTACTTC
j_call: TRBJ2-5; v_call: TRBV27; clone_size: NA; d_call: NA; cdr3_length: 16; cdr3_aa: CASSLTFAGTQETQYF; cdr3_nt: TGTGCCAGCAGTTTAACTTTTGCGGGCACTCAAGAGACCCAGTACTTC
j_call: TRBJ2-7; v_call: TRBV7-8; clone_size: NA; d_call: NA; cdr3_length: 15; cdr3_aa: CASSLGVGSEYEQYF; cdr3_nt: TGTGCCAGCAGCTTAGGCGTTGGTAGCGAGTACGAGCAGTACTTC
j_call: TRBJ2-7; v_call: TRBV12-3/TRBV12-4; clone_size: NA; d_call: NA; cdr3_length: 11; cdr3_aa: CASSVLYEQYF; cdr3_nt: TGTGCCAGCAGTGTCCTGTACGAGCAGTACTTC
j_call: TRBJ1-6; v_call: TRBV6-5; clone_size: few; d_call: NA; cdr3_length: 14; cdr3_aa: CASSWDTYNSPLHF; cdr3_nt: TGTGCCAGCAGTTGGGACACCTATAATTCACCCCTCCACTTT
j_call: TRBJ2-2; v_call: TRBV5-8; clone_size: NA; d_call: TRBD2; cdr3_length: 18; cdr3_aa: CASSTWTSGRAWAGELFF; cdr3_nt: TGTGCCAGCAGCACCTGGACTAGCGGGAGGGCCTGGGCCGGGGAGCTGTTTTTT
j_call: TRBJ2-1; v_call: TRBV4-3; clone_size: NA; d_call: NA; cdr3_length: 15; cdr3_aa: CASSQGLPTYNEQFF; cdr3_nt: TGCGCCAGCAGCCAAGGACTTCCGACCTACAATGAGCAGTTCTTC
j_call: TRBJ2-1; v_call: TRBV12-5; clone_size: NA; d_call: TRBD2; cdr3_length: 13; cdr3_aa: CASGLVAGVEQFF; cdr3_nt: TGTGCTAGTGGTTTGGTAGCGGGAGTTGAGCAGTTCTTC
j_call: TRBJ2-2; v_call: TRBV20-1; clone_size: NA; d_call: TRBD2; cdr3_length: 16; cdr3_aa: CSLSGTSGGATGELFF; cdr3_nt: TGCAGTCTTAGTGGGACTAGCGGGGGGGCCACCGGGGAGCTGTTTTTT
j_call: TRBJ2-1; v_call: TRBV6-5; clone_size: NA; d_call: TRBD2; cdr3_length: 15; cdr3_aa: CASSTSGSLYNEQFF; cdr3_nt: TGTGCCAGCAGTACAAGCGGGAGTTTGTACAATGAGCAGTTCTTC
j_call: TRBJ1-3; v_call: TRBV9; clone_size: NA; d_call: NA; cdr3_length: 16; cdr3_aa: CASSPLRSNSGNTIYF; cdr3_nt: TGTGCCAGCAGCCCCTTGAGATCGAACTCTGGAAACACCATATATTTT
j_call: TRBJ2-3; v_call: TRBV9; clone_size: NA; d_call: NA; cdr3_length: 15; cdr3_aa: CASSRGEPGTDTQYF; cdr3_nt: TGTGCCAGCAGCCGGGGAGAGCCGGGGACAGATACGCAGTATTTT
j_call: TRBJ2-7; v_call: TRBV30; clone_size: NA; d_call: TRBD2; cdr3_length: 14; cdr3_aa: CAWSRGLVTYEQYF; cdr3_nt: TGTGCCTGGAGTAGGGGACTAGTCACCTACGAGCAGTACTTC
j_call: TRBJ1-1; v_call: TRBV28; clone_size: NA; d_call: NA; cdr3_length: 11; cdr3_aa: CATLRGTEAFF; cdr3_nt: TGTGCCACTCTTAGGGGCACTGAAGCTTTCTTT
j_call: TRBJ1-1; v_call: TRBV10-3; clone_size: NA; d_call: NA; cdr3_length: 14; cdr3_aa: CAISESRGENEAFF; cdr3_nt: TGTGCCATCAGTGAGTCGCGGGGGGAGAATGAAGCTTTCTTT
j_call: TRBJ1-6; v_call: TRBV15; clone_size: NA; d_call: NA; cdr3_length: 17; cdr3_aa: CATSSADWSSYNSPLHF; cdr3_nt: TGTGCCACCAGCAGCGCGGATTGGAGCTCCTATAATTCACCCCTCCACTTT
j_call: TRBJ2-7; v_call: TRBV7-2; clone_size: NA; d_call: NA; cdr3_length: 14; cdr3_aa: CASSFSGGVYEQYF; cdr3_nt: TGTGCCAGCAGCTTTTCCGGAGGGGTCTACGAGCAGTACTTC
j_call: TRBJ2-7; v_call: TRBV7-2; clone_size: NA; d_call: TRBD2; cdr3_length: 15; cdr3_aa: CASSSGLAGAHEQYF; cdr3_nt: TGTGCCAGCAGCTCCGGACTAGCGGGAGCTCACGAGCAGTACTTC
j_call: TRBJ1-1; v_call: TRBV10-3; clone_size: NA; d_call: NA; cdr3_length: 15; cdr3_aa: CAISERGTGRTEAFF; cdr3_nt: TGTGCCATCAGTGAAAGAGGAACAGGGAGAACTGAAGCTTTCTTT
j_call: TRBJ2-2; v_call: TRBV2; clone_size: NA; d_call: TRBD2; cdr3_length: 15; cdr3_aa: CASSVTSGYTGELFF; cdr3_nt: TGTGCCAGCAGTGTTACTAGCGGGTACACCGGGGAGCTGTTTTTT
j_call: TRBJ1-6; v_call: TRBV20-1; clone_size: once; d_call: NA; cdr3_length: 11; cdr3_aa: CSASGWSPLHF; cdr3_nt: TGCAGTGCTAGCGGTTGGTCACCCCTCCACTTT
j_call: TRBJ2-3; v_call: TRBV6-5; clone_size: NA; d_call: TRBD2; cdr3_length: 13; cdr3_aa: CATATSGPDTQYF; cdr3_nt: TGTGCCACCGCGACTAGCGGCCCAGATACGCAGTATTTT
j_call: TRBJ2-2; v_call: TRBV15; clone_size: NA; d_call: NA; cdr3_length: 15; cdr3_aa: CATSRGGPLKGELFF; cdr3_nt: TGTGCCACCAGCAGAGGGGGGCCCCTGAAAGGGGAGCTGTTTTTT
j_call: TRBJ1-2; v_call: TRBV7-6; clone_size: NA; d_call: NA; cdr3_length: 15; cdr3_aa: CASSLANGQSYGYTF; cdr3_nt: TGTGCCAGCAGCTTAGCCAACGGACAGAGCTATGGCTACACCTTC
j_call: TRBJ2-1; v_call: TRBV3-1/TRBV3-2; clone_size: NA; d_call: NA; cdr3_length: 13; cdr3_aa: CASSRALGNEQFF; cdr3_nt: TGTGCCAGCAGCCGTGCCCTAGGCAATGAGCAGTTCTTC
j_call: TRBJ2-3; v_call: TRBV4-1; clone_size: NA; d_call: NA; cdr3_length: 15; cdr3_aa: CASSQDGLERDTQYF; cdr3_nt: TGCGCCAGCAGCCAAGATGGGCTCGAGCGGGATACGCAGTATTTT
j_call: TRBJ2-3; v_call: TRBV18; clone_size: NA; d_call: TRBD1; cdr3_length: 16; cdr3_aa: CASSPGQGGSTDTQYF; cdr3_nt: TGTGCCAGCTCACCGGGACAGGGTGGCAGCACAGATACGCAGTATTTT
j_call: TRBJ1-5; v_call: TRBV5-6; clone_size: NA; d_call: TRBD1; cdr3_length: 15; cdr3_aa: CASSLGTGFNQPQHF; cdr3_nt: TGTGCCAGCAGCTTGGGGACAGGTTTTAATCAGCCCCAGCATTTT
j_call: TRBJ2-3; v_call: TRBV2; clone_size: NA; d_call: TRBD2; cdr3_length: 15; cdr3_aa: CASSEVSGKWDTQYF; cdr3_nt: TGTGCCAGCAGTGAAGTTAGCGGGAAGTGGGATACGCAGTATTTT
j_call: TRBJ2-1; v_call: TRBV6-2/TRBV6-3; clone_size: NA; d_call: NA; cdr3_length: 15; cdr3_aa: CASSYSSGPYNEQFF; cdr3_nt: TGTGCCAGCAGTTATTCGAGCGGCCCCTACAATGAGCAGTTCTTC
j_call: TRBJ2-7; v_call: TRBV27; clone_size: NA; d_call: TRBD2; cdr3_length: 15; cdr3_aa: CASSFGPAGGYEQYF; cdr3_nt: TGTGCCAGCAGTTTCGGACCCGCGGGGGGATACGAGCAGTACTTC